This is a list of T cell receptor beta chains from one sample in a study of cytomegalovirus exposure and HLA in healthy donors. This table comes from immunoSEQ multiplex PCR, and its TCRdb copy is limited to in-frame clones, with some not included. The table has approximately 170,000 clones, around 80% seen once. The sequenced material came from PBMCs. The receptor set was obtained from a woman aged 50 to 60 in good health and CMV-seronegative. Both conserved end residues are part of each CDR3. Each record gives: clone size, V gene, J gene, D gene, CDR3 length, CDR3 DNA, CDR3 protein. The D gene is left open where the match is weak. Rows may omit the clone size; those that give it use once, few, many or a size class.

NA	TRBV9	TRBJ1-5	NA	14	TGTGCCAGCAGCCCGGGATCTGGCAATCAGCCCCAGCATTTT	CASSPGSGNQPQHF
NA	TRBV7-6	TRBJ1-2	NA	15	TGTGCGGGCAACCCGATCGGAGGGACGGGCAATGGCTACACCTTC	CAGNPIGGTGNGYTF
few	TRBV6-4	TRBJ2-1	NA	15	TGTGCCAGCAGTGACTCGGGGGGACAGAGCAATGAGCAGTTCTTC	CASSDSGGQSNEQFF
NA	TRBV27	TRBJ2-5	TRBD2	17	TGTGCCAGCAGGGGCCGCGGGACTAGCGGGGTGCAAGAGACCCAGTACTTC	CASRGRGTSGVQETQYF
NA	TRBV28	TRBJ1-4	NA	16	TGTGCCAGCAGTTTGTCCGGGCCCGGGGGAGCTGAAAAACTGTTTTTT	CASSLSGPGGAEKLFF
NA	TRBV13	TRBJ2-3	TRBD2	17	TGTGCCAGCTCTAGACTAGCGGGAAACGGTGGCACAGATACGCAGTATTTT	CASSRLAGNGGTDTQYF
NA	TRBV27	TRBJ2-5	TRBD1	13	TGTGCCAGCAGTTCGACAGGGACGGGGACCCAGTACTTC	CASSSTGTGTQYF
few	TRBV11-2	TRBJ1-5	NA	15	TGTGCCAGCAGCTTAGATCTCGGGGGCAATCAGCCCCAGCATTTT	CASSLDLGGNQPQHF
NA	TRBV7-8	TRBJ2-7	TRBD2	15	TGTGCCAGCAGGGGACTAGCGGGGATATTCGGCGAGCAGTACTTC	CASRGLAGIFGEQYF
NA	TRBV29-1	TRBJ2-3	NA	12	TGCAGCGTTGGGCGGGGAGACGATACGCAGTATTTT	CSVGRGDDTQYF
NA	TRBV4-3	TRBJ1-4	TRBD1	16	TGCGCCAGCAGCCAAGATGCGGGCAGGGGGTCCGAAAAACTGTTTTTT	CASSQDAGRGSEKLFF
NA	TRBV5-6	TRBJ1-6	NA	14	TGTGCCAGCAGCTTGGTGGAGGGTGGTTCACCCCTCCACTTT	CASSLVEGGSPLHF
NA	TRBV7-2	TRBJ2-1	TRBD1	18	TGTGCCAGCAGCTCCAAGACAGGGGGTTTGGAGGGTAGAAATGAGCAGTTCTTC	CASSSKTGGLEGRNEQFF
NA	TRBV5-4	TRBJ1-2	TRBD1	15	TGTGCCGGCAGCTTTGGACAGGGCCTCATGTATGGCTACACCTTC	CAGSFGQGLMYGYTF
NA	TRBV4-3	TRBJ1-1	NA	15	TGCGCCAGCAGCCAAGAGGCCAGTCAGAACACTGAAGCTTTCTTT	CASSQEASQNTEAFF
NA	TRBV7-3	TRBJ2-3	TRBD1	17	TGTGCCAGCAGCCAAATCCCCAGACAGGGAAGCACAGATACGCAGTATTTT	CASSQIPRQGSTDTQYF
NA	TRBV7-2	TRBJ1-1	TRBD1	14	TGTGCCAGCAGCGCGGACAGGTCGAGGGGTGAAGCTTTCTTT	CASSADRSRGEAFF
NA	TRBV11-2	TRBJ1-4	NA	16	TGTGCCAGCAGCCCCCGGGGGGGAAGGACTAATGAAAAACTGTTTTTT	CASSPRGGRTNEKLFF
once	TRBV6-5	TRBJ1-5	NA	12	TGTGCCAGCAGTCCGGGCCCGAATTACAGGAATTTT	CASSPGPNYRNF
NA	TRBV7-9	TRBJ1-1	NA	14	TGTGCCAGCATCCTCGGCTCGCCCGGGACTGAAGCTTTCTTT	CASILGSPGTEAFF
NA	TRBV15	TRBJ1-1	TRBD1	17	TGTGCCACCAGCCCCCGGGGTGCAGGGGGGATGAACACTGAAGCTTTCTTT	CATSPRGAGGMNTEAFF
NA	TRBV5-6	TRBJ1-3	NA	16	TGTGCCAGCAGCTTGGCCGGCAGGGGAACGGGAAACACCATATATTTT	CASSLAGRGTGNTIYF
NA	TRBV9	TRBJ2-5	NA	15	TGTGCCAGCAGCAACCGCGGGTCGGTCCAAGAGACCCAGTACTTC	CASSNRGSVQETQYF
NA	TRBV9	TRBJ2-3	NA	17	TGTGCCAGCAGCTCTCTCACGGGGAACGACGGCACAGATACGCAGTATTTT	CASSSLTGNDGTDTQYF
NA	TRBV5-5	TRBJ2-2	TRBD2	18	TGTGCCAGCAGCTTGGTATTGGTAGCGGGCGGAAACACCGGGGAGCTGTTTTTT	CASSLVLVAGGNTGELFF
NA	TRBV7-2	TRBJ1-1	TRBD1	15	TGTGCCAGCAGCCCCCCGGGACAGGGGGCTCGTGAAGCTTTCTTT	CASSPPGQGAREAFF
NA	TRBV6-1	TRBJ2-3	TRBD2	18	TGTGCCAGCAGTGAACACGGCGGGGGGGCCTGGGGCACAGATACGCAGTATTTT	CASSEHGGGAWGTDTQYF
NA	TRBV6-1	TRBJ1-3	NA	15	TGTGCCAGCAGTGAAACCCGCCGGGCTGGAAACACCATATATTTT	CASSETRRAGNTIYF